This T cell receptor beta chain was recorded in a study of control samples from healthy donors and cancer patients. CDR3 length equals 16 residues. V dropped 6 bases and J dropped 2; count of bases not matched to a gene: 5. Germline V gene lookup returns CDR1 LGHNT and CDR2 FRNRAP. Sequenced by immunoSEQ multiplex PCR; TCRdb stores in-frame clones only, minus some. The sample has 45,000 to 60,000 clones, 94% seen once. The chain joins TRBV12-5 to TRBJ2-3, with 13 bases that match TRBD2. The clonotype was recovered from a man aged 25 to 45 in good health. Sequenced input: blood. CDR3 amino acids: CASGTGLAGNTDTQYF. The CDR3 region has the DNA TGTGCTAGTGGCACGGGACTAGCGGGGAACACAGATACGCAGTATTTT. Variable domain in full (rest from reference TRBV12-5 and TRBJ2-3): DARVTQTPRHKVTEMGQEVTMRCQPILGHNTVFWYRQTMMQGLELLAYFRNRAPLDDSGMPKDRFSAEMPDATLATLKIQPSEPRDSAVYFCASGTGLAGNTDTQYFGPGTRLTVL.